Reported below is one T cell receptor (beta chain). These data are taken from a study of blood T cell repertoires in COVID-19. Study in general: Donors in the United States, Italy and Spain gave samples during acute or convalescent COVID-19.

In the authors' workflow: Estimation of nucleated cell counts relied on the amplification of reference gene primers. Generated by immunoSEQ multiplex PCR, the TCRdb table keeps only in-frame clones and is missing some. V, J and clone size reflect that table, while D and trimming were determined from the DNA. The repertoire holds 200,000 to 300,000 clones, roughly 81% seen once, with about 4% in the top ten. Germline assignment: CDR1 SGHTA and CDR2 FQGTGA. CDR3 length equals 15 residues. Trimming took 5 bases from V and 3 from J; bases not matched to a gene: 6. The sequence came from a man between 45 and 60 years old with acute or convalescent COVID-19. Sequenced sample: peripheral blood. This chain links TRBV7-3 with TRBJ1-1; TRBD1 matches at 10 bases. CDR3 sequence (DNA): TGTGCCAGCAGCCCTAAAGGACAGGGGGACACTGAAGCTTTCTTT. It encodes CASSPKGQGDTEAFF.